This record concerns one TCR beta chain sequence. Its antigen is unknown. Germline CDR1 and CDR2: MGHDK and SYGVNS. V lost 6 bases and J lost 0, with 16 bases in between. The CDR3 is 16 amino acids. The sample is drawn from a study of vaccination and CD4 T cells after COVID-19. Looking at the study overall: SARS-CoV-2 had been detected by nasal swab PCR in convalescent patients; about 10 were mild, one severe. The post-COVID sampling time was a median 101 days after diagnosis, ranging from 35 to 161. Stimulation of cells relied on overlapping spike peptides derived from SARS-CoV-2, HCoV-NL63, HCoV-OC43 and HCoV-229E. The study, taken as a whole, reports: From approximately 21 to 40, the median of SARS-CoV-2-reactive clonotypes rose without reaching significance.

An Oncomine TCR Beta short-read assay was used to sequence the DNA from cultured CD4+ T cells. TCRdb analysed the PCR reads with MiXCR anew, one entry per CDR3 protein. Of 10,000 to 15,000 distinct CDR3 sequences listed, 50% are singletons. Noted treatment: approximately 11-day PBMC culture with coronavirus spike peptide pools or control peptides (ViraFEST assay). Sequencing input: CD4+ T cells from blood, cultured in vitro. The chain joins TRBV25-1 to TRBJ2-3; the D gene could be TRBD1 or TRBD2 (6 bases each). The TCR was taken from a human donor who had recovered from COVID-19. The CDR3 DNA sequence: TGTGCCAGCAGCCGGGAGACAGGTTTGAGCACAGATACGCAGTATTTT. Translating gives CASSRETGLSTDTQYF.